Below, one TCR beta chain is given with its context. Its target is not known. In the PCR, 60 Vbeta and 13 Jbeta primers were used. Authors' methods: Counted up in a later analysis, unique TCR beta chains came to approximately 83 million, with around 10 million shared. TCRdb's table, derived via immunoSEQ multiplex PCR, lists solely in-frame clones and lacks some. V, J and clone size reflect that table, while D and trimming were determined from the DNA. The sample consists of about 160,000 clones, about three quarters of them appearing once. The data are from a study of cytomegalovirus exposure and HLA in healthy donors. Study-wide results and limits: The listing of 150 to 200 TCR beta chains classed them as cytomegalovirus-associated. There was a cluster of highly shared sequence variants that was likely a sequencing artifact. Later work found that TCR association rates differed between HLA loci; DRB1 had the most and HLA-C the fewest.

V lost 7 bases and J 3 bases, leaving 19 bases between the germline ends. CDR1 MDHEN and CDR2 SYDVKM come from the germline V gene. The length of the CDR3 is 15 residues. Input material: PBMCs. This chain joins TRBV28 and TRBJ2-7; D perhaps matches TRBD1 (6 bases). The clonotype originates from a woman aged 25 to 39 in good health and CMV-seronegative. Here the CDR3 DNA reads TGTGCCAGCACATCCCCCGGGGTCAGGGGCTACGAGCAGTACTTC. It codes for CASTSPGVRGYEQYF.